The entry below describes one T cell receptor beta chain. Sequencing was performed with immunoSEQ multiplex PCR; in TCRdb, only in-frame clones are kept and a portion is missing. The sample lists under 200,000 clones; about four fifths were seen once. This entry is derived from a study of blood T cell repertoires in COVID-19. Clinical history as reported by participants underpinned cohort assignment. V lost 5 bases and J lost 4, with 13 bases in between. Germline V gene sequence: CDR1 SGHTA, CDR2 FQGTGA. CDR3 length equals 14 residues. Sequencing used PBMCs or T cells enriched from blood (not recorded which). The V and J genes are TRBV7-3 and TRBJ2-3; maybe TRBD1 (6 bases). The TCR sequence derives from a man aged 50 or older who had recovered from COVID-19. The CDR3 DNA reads TGTGCCAGCAGCACAGGGACCTCCCCAGATACGCAGTATTTT. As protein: CASSTGTSPDTQYF.